The 16 T cell receptor beta chains below all came from one sample that was sequenced in a study of beta chain features in type 1 diabetes. The study's findings and limits: All four CD4+ subsets from Type 1 diabetes patients carried moderately but significantly shorter TCRB CDR3s.

These receptors have no identified antigens. Expressed TCRB transcripts were sequenced after all isolated RNA was converted to cDNA. Profiled with immunoSEQ multiplex PCR; TCRdb holds only in-frame clones, not every one. The sample shows about 710,000 clones, over 13% of them seen only once. The sample consisted of naive CD4+ T cells from blood. These receptors originate from a man aged 18 to 29 with type 1 diabetes.

This chain uses TRBV30 with TRBJ1-4; no definite D call. Germline lookup yields CDR1 GTSNPN and CDR2 SVGIG (reference sequence). V lost 2 bases, J lost 5 bases, and 30 bases lay in between. This CDR3 spans 20 amino acids. CDR3 loop: CAWSRSSEGRVEPANEKLFF. The CDR3 DNA reads as TGTGCCTGGAGTCGATCGTCCGAGGGCAGAGTTGAACCCGCAAATGAAAAACTGTTTTTT. The variable domain in full, completed from reference TRBV30 and TRBJ1-4, reads SQTIHQWPATLVQPVGSPLSLECTVEGTSNPNLYWYRQAAGRGLQLLFYSVGIGQISSEVPQNLSASRPQDRQFILSSKKLLLSDSGFYLCAWSRSSEGRVEPANEKLFFGSGTQLSVL.

This clone was seen a handful of times. This rearrangement joins TRBV7-2 to TRBJ1-2; no definite D call. Germline loops: CDR1 SGHTA, CDR2 FQGNSA. V lost 5 bases and J 2 bases, leaving 12 bases between the germline ends. There are 14 residues in the CDR3. The CDR3 sequence is CASSPQSGNYGYTF. CDR3 nucleotides: TGTGCCAGCAGCCCACAATCGGGGAACTATGGCTACACCTTC.

This clone was detected only a few times. The chain's CDR3 is CSVEEGWGSGTDTQYF. Written as DNA, the CDR3 is TGCAGCGTTGAAGAGGGTTGGGGTTCAGGCACAGATACGCAGTATTTT. V and J are TRBV29-1 and TRBJ2-3; D gene ambiguous. V lost 0 bases to trimming and J lost 1 base, with 14 bases between them. This CDR3 region has 16 residues. Germline values: CDR1 SQVTM, CDR2 ANQGSEA.

The chain joins TRBV30 to TRBJ2-1; D not certain. Trimming took off 2 bases at V and 4 bases at J, with 12 bases between the two ends. Germline V gives CDR1 GTSNPN, CDR2 SVGIG (reference sequence). This CDR3 has 14 residues. In DNA, the CDR3 is TGTGCCTGGAGTCCTCCCCTGGGGTACAATGAGCAGTTCTTC. Its protein is CAWSPPLGYNEQFF.

Concerning this clone itself: The same CDR3 arises from other DNA sequences in this sample as well. The chain has TRBV30 and TRBJ1-1; 7 nucleotides match TRBD1. The CDR3 extends over 13 amino acids. From germline, CDR1 is GTSNPN and CDR2 SVGIG (reference sequence). Unmatched junction bases numbered 0, after V lost 1 base and J lost 1 base. Here the CDR3 reads CAWSGQGNTEAFF. The CDR3 DNA sequence: TGTGCCTGGAGTGGACAGGGGAACACTGAAGCTTTCTTT.

This chain uses TRBV30 with TRBJ2-3, with D unresolved. Germline V gene sequence: CDR1 GTSNPN, CDR2 SVGIG (reference sequence). V was cut by 4 bases and J by 3 bases, with 5 bases left in between. CDR3 length: 11 residues. Here the CDR3 reads CAWKRTDTQYF. The CDR3 DNA follows: TGTGCCTGGAAAAGGACAGATACGCAGTATTTT.

This clone has only a few counts. The sample holds other DNA sequences that translate to the same CDR3. The rearrangement uses TRBV18 and TRBJ2-5; D is possibly TRBD1 (5 bases). The CDR3 runs 13 residues. Looked up from germline, CDR1 is KGHSH and CDR2 is LQKENI. V was shortened by 0 bases and J by 5 bases, with 7 bases between the two germline ends. CDR3 sequence: CASSPPGAETQYF. The CDR3 coding sequence is TGTGCCAGCTCACCACCAGGGGCGGAGACCCAGTACTTC. The full variable domain, in which reference TRBV18 and TRBJ2-5 provide the parts outside the CDR3, is NAGVMQNPRHLVRRRGQEARLRCSPMKGHSHVYWYRQLPEEGLKFMVYLQKENIIDESGMPKERFSAEFPKEGPSILRIQQVVRGDSAAYFCASSPPGAETQYFGPGTRLLVL.

There are a few counts of this clone. The rearrangement joins TRBV7-2 to TRBJ2-7; perhaps TRBD2 as D (5 bases). CDR1 SGHTA and CDR2 FQGNSA come from the germline V gene. The V end lost 1 base, the J end lost 9 bases, and 19 bases lay between the germline ends. The length of the CDR3 is 15 residues. The CDR3 sequence is CASSLEPGSYYVQYF. CDR3 sequence (DNA): TGTGCCAGCAGCTTAGAACCGGGGTCCTACTATGTGCAGTACTTC.

The count of this clone is one. This chain uses TRBV11-2 with TRBJ2-6; 7 nucleotides line up with TRBD2. The CDR3 length is 15 residues. CDR1 SGHAT and CDR2 FQNNGV come from the germline V gene. V was pared by 2 bases and J by 2 bases, with 0 bases of the junction left unmatched. CDR3 DNA sequence: TGTGCCAGCAGCTTACGGGGGGCTGGGGCCAACGTCCTGACTTTC. Translated: CASSLRGAGANVLTF.

This clone was detected a few times. CDR3 DNA: TGTGCCAGCAGCTTAGGCGGACAGGGGCCATTCTACGAGCAGTACTTC. Its translation is CASSLGGQGPFYEQYF. This chain joins TRBV13 and TRBJ2-7, with 9 bases lining up with TRBD1. The CDR3 length is 16 residues. The junction had 6 bases not matched to a gene; V was cut back by 0 bases and J by 3 bases. Germline CDR1 PRHDT, CDR2 FYEKMQ (reference sequence).

The chain is built from TRBV5-1 and TRBJ1-1; tentative D call: TRBD1 (6 bases). Germline CDR1 and CDR2: SGHRS and YFSETQ. The CDR3 extends over 14 amino acids. Trimming cost V 4 bases and J 4 bases, with 14 bases left between them. In DNA form, the CDR3 reads TGCGCCAGCAGCACGGTTGGGGGGCCCACTGAAGCTTTCTTT. This encodes CASSTVGGPTEAFF.

This clone has a handful of counts. V is TRBV7-2 and J is TRBJ2-5; D gene ambiguous. V lost 2 bases to trimming and J lost 2 bases, with 12 bases between them. Germline lookup yields CDR1 SGHTA and CDR2 FQGNSA. This CDR3 contains 15 residues. CDR3 amino acids: CASSLYLRSQETQYF. The CDR3 DNA reads TGTGCCAGCAGCTTATACCTACGCAGTCAAGAGACCCAGTACTTC.

This clone turned up a few times. This sequence joins TRBV5-6 and TRBJ2-2; a possible D gene is TRBD1 (5 bases). V was shortened by 1 base and J by 5 bases, with 15 bases between the two germline ends. The germline gives CDR1 SGHDT, CDR2 YYEEEE. CDR3 length: 16 amino acids. The CDR3 region is CASSLRQQNPTGELFF. The CDR3, as DNA: TGTGCCAGCAGCTTGAGACAGCAAAATCCGACCGGGGAGCTGTTTTTT. Complete variable domain (other parts from reference TRBV5-6 and TRBJ2-2): DAGVTQSPTHLIKTRGQQVTLRCSPKSGHDTVSWYQQALGQGPQFIFQYYEEEERQRGNFPDRFSGHQFPNYSSELNVNALLLGDSALYLCASSLRQQNPTGELFFGEGSRLTVL.

The rearrangement joins TRBV10-2 to TRBJ2-1; D gene uncertain. The V and J ends lost 0 bases and 10 bases respectively, with 4 bases between them. CDR3 length: 11 amino acids. Germline values: CDR1 WSHSY, CDR2 SAAADI. Here the CDR3 reads CASSESMEQFF. The CDR3 DNA reads TGCGCCAGCAGTGAGTCCATGGAGCAGTTCTTC.

This clone was seen more than once but under ten times. At the DNA level, this CDR3 is encoded by other sequences in the same sample as well. The gene calls are TRBV2 and TRBJ1-1; the D is unclear. The CDR3 is 13 amino acids. The V gene's germline CDR1 is SNHLY and CDR2 FYNNEI. Between the trimmed V and J ends, which lost 1 base and 1 base, there was a span of 4 bases. The CDR3, as DNA: TGTGCCAGCAGTGAAGGGAGGAACACTGAAGCTTTCTTT. It translates to CASSEGRNTEAFF.

This clone has more than one count but fewer than ten. The chain joins TRBV23-1 to TRBJ2-5; 7 bases are a match to TRBD1. TRBV23-1 is identified as an open reading frame with a role that is uncertain. The CDR3 length is 15 residues. V shed 4 bases and J 0 bases; nucleotides not matched to a gene: 5. CDR3 amino acids: CASSRSDRNQETQYF. DNA for the CDR3: TGCGCCAGCAGTCGATCGGACAGGAACCAAGAGACCCAGTACTTC.